The TCR beta chain under discussion was sequenced for a study of T cell responses to AZD1222 COVID-19 vaccine (dated by TCRdb to about 2021). About the full investigation: AZD1222 recipients with second doses at about 4 weeks or about 12 weeks were pooled, because spike-specific TCR depth and breadth did not differ between schedules. TCR sequencing covered over 230 trial participants: 200 to 220 given two doses of AZD1222 and around 26 given two doses of MenACWY control vaccine. Enrollment into the trials was organized by age into subgroups of 18-55, 56-69 and 70-plus years, and those subgroups contained 148, 28 and 57 TCR-sequenced participants, respectively. Broad study findings and their caveats: Conclusions about previously exposed vaccinees are limited, since just six AZD1222 recipients were seropositive for SARS-CoV-2 at baseline. Participants were mostly white British, with more females than males. The authors suggested clonal diversity may have been underestimated. Reportedly, close to half of the unique spike-specific TCRs recognized epitopes lying outside the regions that are mutated in the B.1.351 and B.1.1.7 variants. Because no samples from the day 14 peak response were available, repertoires could be characterized only after the peak T cell response. Vaccine-associated CD4 TCRs spanned the whole spike protein, with dominant responses in regions 160-218 and 743-854. In the small 56-69-year group, the increase in depth fell short of significance, most likely because of low power. After two AZD1222 doses, spike-specific TCR breadth and depth were significantly higher than at day 0 and than in MenACWY recipients.

Comments on this clone: Its antigen is still unknown. Qualities for individual bases were not recorded, and no much larger clone is one base off.

The meaning of the sample's time point label: baseline before first vaccination. Vaccinee samples were obtained from the UK trials COV001 and COV002, which included a single-blind randomized controlled phase 2/3 trial of AZD1222 (ChAdOx1 nCoV-19) in healthy adults. For TCRbeta chain sequencing, PBMC samples were collected from trial participants at day 0 and at day 28 after the second dose. The germline V gene provides CDR1 SGHTA and CDR2 FQGNSA. The V and J ends are trimmed by 1 base and 3 bases, leaving 7 bases between them. The CDR3 has 14 amino acids, counting the end cysteine and phenylalanine. CDR3 DNA only is kept here, 42 bases in frame from base 1. The CDR3 regions of human TCRbeta chains were analyzed by immunosequencing. In the source study's methods: TCRs in the repertoires were matched against a reference library of SARS-CoV-2-specific TCRs that had been generated with the MIRA antigen-specificity platform. Breadth meant the fraction of unique TCRs that were SARS-CoV-2-associated, whereas depth meant the fraction of total T cells that were SARS-CoV-2-associated. Using the MIRA data, each spike-specific TCR was mapped to the spike region that the TCR reacts to and placed in a CD4 or CD8 class. Log10-transformed breadth and depth values were compared by one-way ANOVA with Sidak's multiple comparisons tests. Here the immuneACCESS table is served through TCRdb, limited to in-frame sequences with V and J called. Missing clones are a known gap in these copies; in checked studies unresolved V genes cover under half, and the rest lacks a known reason. The D gene and trimming were derived from the DNA, and the V and J assignments and clone size from that table. This sample comprises tens of thousands of clones, around 89% of them detected only once. The top ten constitute around 20% of the sample.

The clonotype comes from an adult in good health. The chain is encoded by TRBV7-2 joined to TRBJ1-5, with the identity of the D gene unclear. The material sequenced was peripheral blood, taken on day 0 of AZD1222 vaccination. The sequenced DNA is TGTGCCAGCAGCTTAGGAGGACCCAATCAGCCCCAGCATTTT. This sequence encodes CASSLGGPNQPQHF.